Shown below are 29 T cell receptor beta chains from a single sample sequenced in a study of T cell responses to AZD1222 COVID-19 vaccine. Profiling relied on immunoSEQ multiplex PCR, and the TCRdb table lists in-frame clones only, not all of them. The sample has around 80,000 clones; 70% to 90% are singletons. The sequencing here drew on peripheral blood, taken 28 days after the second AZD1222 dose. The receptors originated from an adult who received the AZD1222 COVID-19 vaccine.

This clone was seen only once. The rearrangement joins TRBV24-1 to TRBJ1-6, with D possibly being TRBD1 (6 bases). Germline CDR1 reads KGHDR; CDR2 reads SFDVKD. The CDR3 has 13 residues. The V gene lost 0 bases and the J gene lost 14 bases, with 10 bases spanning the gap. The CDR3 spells CATSDLEGGALHF. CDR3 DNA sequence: TGTGCCACCAGTGATTTGGAGGGGGGGGCCCTCCACTTT.

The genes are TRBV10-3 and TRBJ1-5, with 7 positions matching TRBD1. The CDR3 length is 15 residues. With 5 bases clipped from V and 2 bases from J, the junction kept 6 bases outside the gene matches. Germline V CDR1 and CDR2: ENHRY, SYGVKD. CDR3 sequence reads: CAISFGQEGNQPQHF. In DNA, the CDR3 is TGTGCCATCAGTTTCGGACAGGAGGGCAATCAGCCCCAGCATTTT.

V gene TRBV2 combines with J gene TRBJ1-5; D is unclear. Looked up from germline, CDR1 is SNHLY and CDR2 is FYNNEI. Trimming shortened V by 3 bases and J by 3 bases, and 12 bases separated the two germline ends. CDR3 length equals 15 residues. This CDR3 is CASSETSQPNQPQHF. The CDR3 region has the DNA TGTGCCAGCAGTGAGACATCCCAACCCAATCAGCCCCAGCATTTT.

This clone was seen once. CDR3 residues: CASSFGSGGSNQPQHF. CDR3 sequence (DNA): TGTGCCAGCAGCTTTGGTTCGGGGGGTAGCAATCAGCCCCAGCATTTT. The V and J genes are TRBV5-6 and TRBJ1-5; weak D call: TRBD1 (5 bases). CDR3 length equals 16 residues. From germline, CDR1 is SGHDT and CDR2 YYEEEE. V lost 2 bases and J lost 0, with 12 bases in between.

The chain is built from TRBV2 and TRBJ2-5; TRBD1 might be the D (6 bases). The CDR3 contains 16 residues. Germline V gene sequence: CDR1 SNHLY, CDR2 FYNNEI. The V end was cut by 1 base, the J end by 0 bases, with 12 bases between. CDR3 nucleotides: TGTGCCAGCAGTGAAGGTGTCGGGACAAACCAAGAGACCCAGTACTTC. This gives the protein CASSEGVGTNQETQYF.

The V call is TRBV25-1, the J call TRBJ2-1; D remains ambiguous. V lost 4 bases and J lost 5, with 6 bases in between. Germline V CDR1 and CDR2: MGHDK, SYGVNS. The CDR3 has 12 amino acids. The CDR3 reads CASSATHNEQFF. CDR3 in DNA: TGTGCCAGCAGTGCCACACACAATGAGCAGTTCTTC.

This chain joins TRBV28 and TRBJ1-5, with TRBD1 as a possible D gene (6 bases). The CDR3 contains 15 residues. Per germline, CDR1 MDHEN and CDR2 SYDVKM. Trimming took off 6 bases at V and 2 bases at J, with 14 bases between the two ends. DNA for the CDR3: TGTGCCAGCAGCCAAACAGGGATGGGCAATCAGCCCCAGCATTTT. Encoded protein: CASSQTGMGNQPQHF.

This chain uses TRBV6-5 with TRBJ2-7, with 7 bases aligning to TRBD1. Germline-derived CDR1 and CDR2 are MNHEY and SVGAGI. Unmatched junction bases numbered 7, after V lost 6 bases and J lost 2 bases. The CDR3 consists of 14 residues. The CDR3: CASSRLQGAYEQYF. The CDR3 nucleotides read TGTGCCAGCAGCAGACTCCAGGGGGCCTACGAGCAGTACTTC.

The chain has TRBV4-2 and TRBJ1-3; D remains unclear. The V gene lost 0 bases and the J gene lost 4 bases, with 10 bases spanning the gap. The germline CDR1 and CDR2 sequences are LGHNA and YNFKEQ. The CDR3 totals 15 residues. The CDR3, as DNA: TGTGCCAGCAGCCAAGAGGCGGCCTTGGGAAACACCATATATTTT. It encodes CASSQEAALGNTIYF.

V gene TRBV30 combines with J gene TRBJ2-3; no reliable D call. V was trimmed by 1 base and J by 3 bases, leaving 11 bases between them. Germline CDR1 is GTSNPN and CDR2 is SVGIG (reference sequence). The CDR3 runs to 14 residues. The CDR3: CAWSGLTLTDTQYF. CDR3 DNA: TGTGCCTGGAGTGGCCTGACCCTAACAGATACGCAGTATTTT.

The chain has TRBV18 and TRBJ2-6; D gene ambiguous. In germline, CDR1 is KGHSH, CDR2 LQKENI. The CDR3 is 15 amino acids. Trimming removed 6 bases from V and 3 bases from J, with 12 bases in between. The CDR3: CASSVTGVGANVLTF. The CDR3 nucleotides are TGTGCCAGCTCGGTGACTGGGGTTGGGGCCAACGTCCTGACTTTC.

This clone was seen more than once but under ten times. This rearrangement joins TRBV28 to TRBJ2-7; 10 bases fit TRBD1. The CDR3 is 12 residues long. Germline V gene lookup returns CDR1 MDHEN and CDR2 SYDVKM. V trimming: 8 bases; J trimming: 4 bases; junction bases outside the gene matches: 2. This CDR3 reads CASGTGVYEQYF. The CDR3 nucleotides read TGTGCCAGCGGGACAGGGGTTTACGAGCAGTACTTC.

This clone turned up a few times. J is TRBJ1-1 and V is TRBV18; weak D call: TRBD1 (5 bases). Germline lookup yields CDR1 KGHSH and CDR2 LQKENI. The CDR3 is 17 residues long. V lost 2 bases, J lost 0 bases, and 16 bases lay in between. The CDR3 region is CASSPAAPGPMNTEAFF. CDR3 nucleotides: TGTGCCAGCTCACCAGCAGCCCCGGGACCTATGAACACTGAAGCTTTCTTT.

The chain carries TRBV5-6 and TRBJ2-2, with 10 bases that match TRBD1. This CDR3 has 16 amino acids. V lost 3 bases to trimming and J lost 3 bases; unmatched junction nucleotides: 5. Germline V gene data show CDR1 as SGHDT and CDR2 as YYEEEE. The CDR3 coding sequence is TGTGCCAGCAGCTCCACCGGGACAGGGGACACCGGGGAGCTGTTTTTT. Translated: CASSSTGTGDTGELFF.

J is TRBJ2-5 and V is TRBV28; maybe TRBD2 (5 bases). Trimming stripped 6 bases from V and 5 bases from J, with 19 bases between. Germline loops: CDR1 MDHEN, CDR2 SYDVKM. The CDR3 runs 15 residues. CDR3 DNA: TGTGCCAGCAGCCAGAGGACTGATATGCGGGAGACCCAGTACTTC. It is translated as CASSQRTDMRETQYF.

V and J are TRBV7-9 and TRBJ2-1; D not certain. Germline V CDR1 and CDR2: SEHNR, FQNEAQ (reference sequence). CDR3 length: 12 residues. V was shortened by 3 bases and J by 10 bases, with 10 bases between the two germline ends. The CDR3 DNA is TGTGCCAGCAGCTTGCGTCCTCAAGAGCAGTTCTTC. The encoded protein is CASSLRPQEQFF.

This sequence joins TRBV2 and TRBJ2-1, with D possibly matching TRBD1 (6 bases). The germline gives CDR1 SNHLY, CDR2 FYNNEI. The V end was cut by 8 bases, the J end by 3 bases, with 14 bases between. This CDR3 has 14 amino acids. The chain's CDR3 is CASDTGSDYNEQFF. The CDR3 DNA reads TGTGCCAGCGATACAGGGAGCGACTACAATGAGCAGTTCTTC.

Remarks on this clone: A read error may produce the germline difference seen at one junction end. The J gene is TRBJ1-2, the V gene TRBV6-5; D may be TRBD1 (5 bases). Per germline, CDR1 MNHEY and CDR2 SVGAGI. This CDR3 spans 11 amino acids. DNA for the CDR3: TGTGCCAGCAGTAAGAAAGACAGAAGTCTTTTC. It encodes CASSKKDRSLF.

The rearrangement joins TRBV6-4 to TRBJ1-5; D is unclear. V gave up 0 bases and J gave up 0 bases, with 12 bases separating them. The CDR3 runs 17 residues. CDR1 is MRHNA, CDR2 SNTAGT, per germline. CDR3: CASSDSLLSYSNQPQHF. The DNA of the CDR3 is TGTGCCAGCAGTGACTCGTTACTGAGTTATAGCAATCAGCCCCAGCATTTT.

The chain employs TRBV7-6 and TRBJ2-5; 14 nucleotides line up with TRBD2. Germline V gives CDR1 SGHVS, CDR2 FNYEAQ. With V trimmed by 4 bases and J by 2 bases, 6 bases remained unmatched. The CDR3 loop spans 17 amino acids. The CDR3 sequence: CASSSGTSGGRQETQYF. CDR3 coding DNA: TGTGCCAGCAGCTCCGGGACTAGCGGGGGTAGGCAAGAGACCCAGTACTTC.

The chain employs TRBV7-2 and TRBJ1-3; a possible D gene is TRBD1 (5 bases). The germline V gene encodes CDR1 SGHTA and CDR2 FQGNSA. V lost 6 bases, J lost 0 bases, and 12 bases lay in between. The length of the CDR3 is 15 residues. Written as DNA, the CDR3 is TGTGCCAGCAGTCACTCGGGGACCTCTGGAAACACCATATATTTT. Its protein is CASSHSGTSGNTIYF.

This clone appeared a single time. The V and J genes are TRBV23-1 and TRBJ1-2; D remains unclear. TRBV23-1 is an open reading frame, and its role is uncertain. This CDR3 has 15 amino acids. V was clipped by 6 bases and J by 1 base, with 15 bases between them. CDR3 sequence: CASRGFRVVNYGYTF. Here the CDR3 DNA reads TGCGCCAGCAGGGGCTTTCGCGTTGTTAACTATGGCTACACCTTC.

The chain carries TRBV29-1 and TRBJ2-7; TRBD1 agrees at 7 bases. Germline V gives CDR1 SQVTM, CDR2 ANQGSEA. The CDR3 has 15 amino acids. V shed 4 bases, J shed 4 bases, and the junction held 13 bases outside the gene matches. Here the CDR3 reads CSVASAGGRVYEQYF. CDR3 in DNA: TGCAGCGTTGCCTCGGCAGGGGGAAGGGTATACGAGCAGTACTTC.

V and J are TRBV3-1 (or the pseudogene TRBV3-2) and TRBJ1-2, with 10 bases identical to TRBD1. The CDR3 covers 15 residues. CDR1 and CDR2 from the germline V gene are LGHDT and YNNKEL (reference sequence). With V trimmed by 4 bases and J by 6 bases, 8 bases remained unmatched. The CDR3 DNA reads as TGTGCCAGCAGCCTACCGGGACAGGGGATTAATGGCTACACCTTC. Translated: CASSLPGQGINGYTF.

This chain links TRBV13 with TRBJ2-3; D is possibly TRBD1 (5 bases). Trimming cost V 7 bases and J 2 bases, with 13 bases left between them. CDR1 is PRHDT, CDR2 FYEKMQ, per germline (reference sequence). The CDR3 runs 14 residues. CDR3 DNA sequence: TGTGCCAGCATGCGACAGACCTTCACAGATACGCAGTATTTT. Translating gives CASMRQTFTDTQYF.

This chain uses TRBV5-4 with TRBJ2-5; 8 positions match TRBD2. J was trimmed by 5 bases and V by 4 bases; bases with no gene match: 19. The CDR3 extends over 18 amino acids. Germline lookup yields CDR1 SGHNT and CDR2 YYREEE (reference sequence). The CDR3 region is CASSQTSGPGPTRETQYF. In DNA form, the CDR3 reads TGTGCCAGCAGCCAAACTAGCGGCCCCGGTCCAACTAGGGAGACCCAGTACTTC.

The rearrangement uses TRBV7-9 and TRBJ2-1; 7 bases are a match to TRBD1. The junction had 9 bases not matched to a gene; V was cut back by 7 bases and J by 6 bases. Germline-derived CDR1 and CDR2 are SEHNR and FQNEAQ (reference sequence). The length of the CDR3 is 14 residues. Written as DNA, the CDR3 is TGTGCCAGCAATCTGGACAGGCACCTCAATGAGCAGTTCTTC. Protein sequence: CASNLDRHLNEQFF.

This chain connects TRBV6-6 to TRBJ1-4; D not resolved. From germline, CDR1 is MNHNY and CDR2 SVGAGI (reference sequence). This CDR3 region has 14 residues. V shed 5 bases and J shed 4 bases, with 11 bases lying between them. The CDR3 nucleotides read TGTGCCAGCAGTAGAGACGGCTATAATGAAAAACTGTTTTTT. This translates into CASSRDGYNEKLFF.

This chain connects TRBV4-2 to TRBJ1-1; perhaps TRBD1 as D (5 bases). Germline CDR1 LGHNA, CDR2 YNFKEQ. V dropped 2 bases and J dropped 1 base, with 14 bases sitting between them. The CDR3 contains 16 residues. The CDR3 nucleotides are TGTGCCAGCAGCCAACCTCAGGGTTTCGGGAACACTGAAGCTTTCTTT. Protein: CASSQPQGFGNTEAFF.